This T cell receptor beta chain was recovered during a study of T cell responses to AZD1222 COVID-19 vaccine. General study points: Sampling captured repertoires only after the peak T cell response.

Notes on this clone: Its antigen is unidentified.

From germline, CDR1 is SGHNT and CDR2 YENEEA. This CDR3 comprises 15 residues. V dropped 5 bases and J dropped 5; count of bases not matched to a gene: 10. Here immunoSEQ multiplex PCR was the method, and the copy in TCRdb shows in-frame clones only, minus some. The sample has about 140,000 clones, 90% to 95% seen once. The TCR was taken from an adult who had recovered from COVID-19. Sequencing used peripheral blood, obtained after recovery from COVID-19. This chain joins TRBV11-3 and TRBJ2-5; 8 bases are a match to TRBD2. The CDR3 loop reads CASSPGGAAGETQYF. CDR3 DNA: TGTGCCAGCAGCCCGGGAGGGGCGGCCGGGGAGACCCAGTACTTC. The variable domain in full, with the rest retrieved from reference TRBV11-3 and TRBJ2-5, is EAGVVQSPRYKIIEKKQPVAFWCNPISGHNTLYWYLQNLGQGPELLIRYENEEAVDDSQLPKDRFSAERLKGVDSTLKIQPAELGDSAVYLCASSPGGAAGETQYFGPGTRLLVL.